The source of this TCR beta chain is a study of blood T cell repertoires in COVID-19. Study background: The samples span acute and convalescent COVID-19 from the United States, Italy and Spain. The analysed material was cDNA or gDNA that came from T cells, B-cell-depleted T cells, or PBMCs.

Seattle patients were enrolled during active infection and followed longitudinally. The CDR3 loop spans 16 amino acids. Per the germline V gene, CDR1 is SGHAT and CDR2 is FQNNGV. V gave up 5 bases and J gave up 6 bases; unmatched junction bases: 11. How the authors handled the data: Amplified reference gene primers provided the basis for estimating nucleated cell counts. Clones were sequenced by immunoSEQ multiplex PCR, and TCRdb holds only the in-frame ones, with some missing. V, J and clone size are those of that table, while D and trimming were read from the DNA. The data show 200,000 to 300,000 clones, with 75% to 85% seen just once and approximately 5% held by the top ten.

This TCR was recovered from a man over 45 with COVID-19, enrolled during active disease. The V call is TRBV11-2, the J call TRBJ2-3, with 10 bases matching TRBD1. Sequencing input: peripheral blood. CDR3 nucleotides: TGTGCCAGCAGCCGCGACAGGGGGCGAATCCCCGATACGCAGTATTTT. Protein product: CASSRDRGRIPDTQYF.